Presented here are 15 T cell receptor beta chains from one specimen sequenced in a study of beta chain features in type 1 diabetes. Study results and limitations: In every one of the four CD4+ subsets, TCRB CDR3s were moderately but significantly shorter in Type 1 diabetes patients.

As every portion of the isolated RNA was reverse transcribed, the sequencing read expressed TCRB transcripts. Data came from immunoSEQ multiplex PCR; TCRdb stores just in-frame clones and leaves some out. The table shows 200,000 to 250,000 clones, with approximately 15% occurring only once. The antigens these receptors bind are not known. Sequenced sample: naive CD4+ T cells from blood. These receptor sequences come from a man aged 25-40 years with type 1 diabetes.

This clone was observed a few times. The CDR3 sequence: CASSLAGAAETQYF. CDR3 coding DNA: TGTGCCAGCAGTTTAGCGGGAGCGGCGGAGACCCAGTACTTC. The chain links TRBV2 to TRBJ2-5, with TRBD2 identical over 9 bases. This CDR3 is built from 14 residues. Germline CDR1 is SNHLY and CDR2 is FYNNEI. V was pared by 5 bases and J by 5 bases, with 6 bases of the junction left unmatched.

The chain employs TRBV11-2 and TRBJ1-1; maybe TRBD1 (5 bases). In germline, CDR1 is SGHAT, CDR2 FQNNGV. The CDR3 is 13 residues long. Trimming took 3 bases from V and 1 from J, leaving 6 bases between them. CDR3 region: CASSFTGNTEAFF. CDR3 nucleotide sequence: TGTGCCAGCAGCTTTACAGGGAACACTGAAGCTTTCTTT.

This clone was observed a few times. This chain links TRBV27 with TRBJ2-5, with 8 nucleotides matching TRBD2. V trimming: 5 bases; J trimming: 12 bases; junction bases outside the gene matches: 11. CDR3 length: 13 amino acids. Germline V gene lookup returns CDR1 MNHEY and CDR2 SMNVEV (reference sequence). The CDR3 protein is CASSPLAAAGKYF. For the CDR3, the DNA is TGTGCCAGCAGTCCACTAGCGGCGGCTGGGAAGTACTTC.

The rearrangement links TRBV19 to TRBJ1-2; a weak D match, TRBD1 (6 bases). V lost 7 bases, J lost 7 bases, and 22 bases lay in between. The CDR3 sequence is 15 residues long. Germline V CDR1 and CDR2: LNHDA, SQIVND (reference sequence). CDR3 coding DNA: TGTGCCAGTACTGAAGACAGGCAGGGCCAGGGTGGCTACACCTTC. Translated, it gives CASTEDRQGQGGYTF.

The CDR3, as DNA: TGCGCCAGCAGCCAAGTGGGCCCTACAGGTGGGGATGAAAAACTGTTTTTT. Amino acids: CASSQVGPTGGDEKLFF. The chain couples TRBV4-1 to TRBJ1-4, with a possible D match to TRBD1 (5 bases). V lost 1 base, J lost 6 bases, and 18 bases lay in between. CDR1 is MGHRA and CDR2 is YSYEKL in the germline V gene. The CDR3 totals 17 residues.

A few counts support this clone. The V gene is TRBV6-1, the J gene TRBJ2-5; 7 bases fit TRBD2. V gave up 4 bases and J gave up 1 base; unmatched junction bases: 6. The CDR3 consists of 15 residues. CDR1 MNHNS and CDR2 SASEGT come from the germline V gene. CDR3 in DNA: TGTGCCAGCAGTGTCCCTGGGAGGGGCCAAGAGACCCAGTACTTC. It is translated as CASSVPGRGQETQYF.

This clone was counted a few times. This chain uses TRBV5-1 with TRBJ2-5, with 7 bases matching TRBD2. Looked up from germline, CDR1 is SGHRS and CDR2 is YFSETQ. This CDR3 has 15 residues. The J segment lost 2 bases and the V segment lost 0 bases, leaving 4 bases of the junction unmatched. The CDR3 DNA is TGCGCCAGCAGCTTGGAATGGGGAGGGCAAGAGACCCAGTACTTC. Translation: CASSLEWGGQETQYF. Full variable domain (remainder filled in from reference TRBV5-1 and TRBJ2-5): KAGVTQTPRYLIKTRGQQVTLSCSPISGHRSVSWYQQTPGQGLQFLFEYFSETQRNKGNFPGRFSGRQFSNSRSEMNVSTLELGDSALYLCASSLEWGGQETQYFGPGTRLLVL.

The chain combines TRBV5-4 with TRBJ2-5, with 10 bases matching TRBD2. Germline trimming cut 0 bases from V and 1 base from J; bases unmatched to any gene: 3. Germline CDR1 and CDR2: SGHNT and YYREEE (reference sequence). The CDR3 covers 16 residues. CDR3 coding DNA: TGTGCCAGCAGCTTGGGGGCTAGCGGGGGCCAAGAGACCCAGTACTTC. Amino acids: CASSLGASGGQETQYF.

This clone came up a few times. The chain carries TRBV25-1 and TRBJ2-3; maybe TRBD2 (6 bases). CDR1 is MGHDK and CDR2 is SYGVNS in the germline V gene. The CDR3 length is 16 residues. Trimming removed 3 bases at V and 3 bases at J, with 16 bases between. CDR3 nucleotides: TGTGCCAGCAGTGACCCCTCGGAGGGCCAAACAGATACGCAGTATTTT. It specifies CASSDPSEGQTDTQYF.

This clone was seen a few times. The CDR3 region is CASSEQVLDGYTF. As DNA, the CDR3 is TGTGCCAGCAGCGAACAGGTATTGGATGGCTACACCTTC. The rearrangement joins TRBV2 to TRBJ1-2; D possibly corresponds to TRBD1 (5 bases). Germline-derived CDR1 and CDR2 are SNHLY and FYNNEI. CDR3 length: 13 residues. Trimming removed 6 bases from V and 6 bases from J, with 14 bases in between.

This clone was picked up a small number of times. In DNA form, the CDR3 reads TGTGCCAGTAGTTCGGGGGGCGTCGGGGAGCAGTACTTC. Protein sequence: CASSSGGVGEQYF. The J gene is TRBJ2-7, the V gene TRBV19, with D perhaps matching TRBD2 (7 bases). Germline lookup yields CDR1 LNHDA and CDR2 SQIVND (reference sequence). The CDR3 runs to 13 residues. V dropped 5 bases and J dropped 7 bases, with 15 bases sitting between them. Variable domain in full (rest from reference TRBV19 and TRBJ2-7): DGGITQSPKYLFRKEGQNVTLSCEQNLNHDAMYWYRQDPGQGLRLIYYSQIVNDFQKGDIAEGYSVSREKKESFPLTVTSAQKNPTAFYLCASSSGGVGEQYFGPGTRLTVT.

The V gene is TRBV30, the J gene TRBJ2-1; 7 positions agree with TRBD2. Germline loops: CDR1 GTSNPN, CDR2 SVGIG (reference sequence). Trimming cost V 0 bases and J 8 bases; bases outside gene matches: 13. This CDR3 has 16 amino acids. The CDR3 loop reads CAWSVFGDYFLDEQFF. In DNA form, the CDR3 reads TGTGCCTGGAGTGTTTTCGGGGACTACTTCTTGGATGAGCAGTTCTTC.

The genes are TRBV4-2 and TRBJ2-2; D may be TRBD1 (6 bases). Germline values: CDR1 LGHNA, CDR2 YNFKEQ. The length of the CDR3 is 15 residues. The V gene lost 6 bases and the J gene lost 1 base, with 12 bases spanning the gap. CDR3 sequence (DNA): TGTGCCAGCAGGGGGGCAGGGCAGAACACCGGGGAGCTGTTTTTT. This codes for CASRGAGQNTGELFF.

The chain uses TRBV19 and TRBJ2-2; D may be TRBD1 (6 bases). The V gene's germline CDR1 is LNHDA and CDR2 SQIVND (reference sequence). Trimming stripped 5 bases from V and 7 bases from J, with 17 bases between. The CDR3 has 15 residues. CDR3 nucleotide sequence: TGTGCCAGTAGTCGCCCAGGGACATCAGACGGGGAGCTGTTTTTT. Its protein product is CASSRPGTSDGELFF.

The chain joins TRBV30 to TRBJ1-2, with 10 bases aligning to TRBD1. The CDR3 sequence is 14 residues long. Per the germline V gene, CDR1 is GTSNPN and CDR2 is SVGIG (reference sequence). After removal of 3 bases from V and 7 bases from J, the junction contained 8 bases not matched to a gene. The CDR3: CAWSRQGALRGYTF. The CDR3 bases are TGTGCCTGGAGCAGACAGGGGGCTTTGCGTGGCTACACCTTC.